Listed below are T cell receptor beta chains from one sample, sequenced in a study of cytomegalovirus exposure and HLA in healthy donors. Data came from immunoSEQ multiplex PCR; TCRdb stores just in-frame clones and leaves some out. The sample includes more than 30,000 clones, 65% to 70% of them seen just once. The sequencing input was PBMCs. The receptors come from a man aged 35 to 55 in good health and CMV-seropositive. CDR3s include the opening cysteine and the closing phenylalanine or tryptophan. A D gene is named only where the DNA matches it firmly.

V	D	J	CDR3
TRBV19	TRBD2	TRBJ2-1	CASSRTSGGSSSYNEQFF
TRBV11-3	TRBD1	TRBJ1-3	CASSETGTGNTIYF
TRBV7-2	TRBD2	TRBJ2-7	CASSLAGGTSGGFPYEQYF
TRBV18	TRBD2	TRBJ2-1	CASSPPSASGPTYNEQFF
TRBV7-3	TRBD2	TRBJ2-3	CASSLASGGAPDTQYF
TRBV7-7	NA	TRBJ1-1	CASSLQVNTEAFF
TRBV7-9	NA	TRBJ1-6	CASSFSTGYSPLHF
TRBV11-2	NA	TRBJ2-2	CASTYLRETGELFF
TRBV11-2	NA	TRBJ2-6	CASSPSTSGANVLTF
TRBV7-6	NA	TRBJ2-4	CASSLAGGGNIQYF
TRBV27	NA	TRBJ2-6	CASSLEAGSGANVLTF
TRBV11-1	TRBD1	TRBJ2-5	CASSLFRTGIEGQYF
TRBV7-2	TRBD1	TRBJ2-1	CASSLVAGTGDNEQFF
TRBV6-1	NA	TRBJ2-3	CASTMRADTQYF
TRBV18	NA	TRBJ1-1	CASSPLGGTTEAFF
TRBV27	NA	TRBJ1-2	CASSLAASYGYTF
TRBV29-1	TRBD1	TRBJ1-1	CSVGQGGNTEAFF
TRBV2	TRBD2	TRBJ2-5	CASSEVSGRTGTQYF
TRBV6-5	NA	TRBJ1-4	CASSQGTDYKLFF
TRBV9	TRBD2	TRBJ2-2	CASSSGTSGGTNTGELFF
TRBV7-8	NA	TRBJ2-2	CASSPAGHNTGELFF
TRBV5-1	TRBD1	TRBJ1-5	CASSPDRSNQPQHF
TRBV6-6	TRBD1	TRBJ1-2	CASSAGQGYGYTF
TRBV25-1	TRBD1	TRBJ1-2	CASSEYNAETGSWGYTF
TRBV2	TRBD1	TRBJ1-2	CASRTGTGWVNYGYTF
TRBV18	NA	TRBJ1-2	CASSPDARVSSYGYTF
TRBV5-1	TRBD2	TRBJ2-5	CASSWAGEETQYF
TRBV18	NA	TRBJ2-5	CASSPGLRETQYF
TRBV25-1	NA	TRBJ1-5	CASSESQSSNQPQHF
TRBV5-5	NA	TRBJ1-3	CASSPAGGTVSGNTIYF
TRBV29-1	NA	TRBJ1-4	CSVGIRGEKLFF
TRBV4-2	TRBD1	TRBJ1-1	CASSQDGTGDAFF
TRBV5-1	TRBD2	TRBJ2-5	CASSAGTSGETQYF
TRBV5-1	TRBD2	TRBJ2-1	CASSWGLGANEQFF
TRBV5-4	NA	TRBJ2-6	CASSFGGAHATGANVLTF
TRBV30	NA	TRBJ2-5	CAWSAKAGIKEETQYF
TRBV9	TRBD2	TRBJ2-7	CASSGGGTNEQYF
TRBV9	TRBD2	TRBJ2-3	CASSTRLAGGADTQYF
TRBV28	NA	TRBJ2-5	CASSTPPGTQYF
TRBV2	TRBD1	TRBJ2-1	CASLEPGQVYNEQFF
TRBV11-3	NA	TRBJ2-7	CASSGGTAQVDEQYF
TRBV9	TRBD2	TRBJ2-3	CASSVGAGLGYRDTQYF
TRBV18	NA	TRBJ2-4	CASSPTDGAKNIQYF
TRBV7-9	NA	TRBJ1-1	CASSLGQGNTEAFF
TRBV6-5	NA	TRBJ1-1	CASSSETEAFF
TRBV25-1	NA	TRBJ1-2	CASRRQEAYGYTF
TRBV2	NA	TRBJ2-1	CASSLRGTSSYNEQFF
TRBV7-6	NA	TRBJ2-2	CASTEWGANTGELFF
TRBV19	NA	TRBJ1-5	CASSIPRQNSNQPQHF
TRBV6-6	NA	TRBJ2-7	CASSPAAYEQYF
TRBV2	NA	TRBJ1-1	CASSEQGMNTEAFF